The entry below gives a single T cell receptor (beta chain) sequence along with its context. Blood CD8+ and CD4+ T cells underwent high-throughput TCR beta sequencing. This entry is derived from a study of CD8 T cells in Susac syndrome. The overall study: Sequencing included Susac syndrome patients, about six of them with active disease and under 10 in remission. Patients with Susac syndrome, at blood draw, were therapy-naive, on corticosteroids, or on intravenous immunoglobulin alone.

Between the trimmed V and J ends, which lost 0 bases and 4 bases, there was a span of 9 bases. Germline CDR1 reads SGHDN; CDR2 reads FVKESK. CDR3 length: 14 residues. RNA totalling about 0.5 to 1 ug underwent reverse transcription with random hexamers. TCRdb fed the immunoSEQ multiplex PCR reads into MiXCR, producing one record per CDR3 protein. The sample carries 240,000 or so distinct CDR3 sequences, 95% to 97% recorded once. The source of this sequence is a human donor with Susac syndrome. This sequence joins TRBV14 and TRBJ2-5; either TRBD1 or TRBD2 may fit D (5 bases each). Material: CD4+ T cells from PBMCs. For the CDR3, the DNA is TGTGCCAGCAGCCAAGATCCAGGGAGAGAGACCCAGTACTTC. Its protein product is CASSQDPGRETQYF. The full variable domain, completed using reference TRBV14 and TRBJ2-5, is EAGVTQFPSHSVIEKGQTVTLRCDPISGHDNLYWYRRVMGKEIKFLLHFVKESKQDESGMPNNRFLAERTGGTYSTLKVQPAELEDSGVYFCASSQDPGRETQYFGPGTRLLVL.